This T cell receptor beta chain was documented in a study of blood T cells in healthy people across ages. With a J-beta primer mix and a sample-barcoded 5' primer, a second PCR ran about 7 to 11 cycles. Through a template-switch adaptor with 12 random nucleotides, each cDNA molecule received a tag. From the 5' RACE reads, TCRdb called clonotypes with MiXCR, one entry per CDR3 protein. Of approximately 1.5 million distinct CDR3 sequences listed, about 32% are singletons. Worth noting for this clonotype: Its antigen is not identified.

Germline CDR1 SEHNR, CDR2 FQNEAQ (reference sequence). V was pared by 5 bases and J by 7 bases, with 21 bases between. This CDR3 is built from 16 residues. The study's findings and limits: As naive T cell percentage varied, TCR beta diversity correlated strongly with it.

Total RNA was extracted at no less than 5 micrograms per sample. The TCR was taken from a woman in her thirties in good health. Input material: blood. The chain joins TRBV7-9 to TRBJ2-1, with D possibly TRBD2 on 5 matching bases. CDR3 nucleotides: TGTGCCAGCAGCCCCCCATGGAGGAGTGGGTTGAATGAGCAGTTCTTC. This codes for CASSPPWRSGLNEQFF. Complete variable domain (other parts from reference TRBV7-9 and TRBJ2-1): DTGVSQNPRHKITKRGQNVTFRCDPISEHNRLYWYRQTLGQGPEFLTYFQNEAQLEKSRLLSDRFSAERPKGSFSTLEIQRTEQGDSAMYLCASSPPWRSGLNEQFFGPGTRLTVL.